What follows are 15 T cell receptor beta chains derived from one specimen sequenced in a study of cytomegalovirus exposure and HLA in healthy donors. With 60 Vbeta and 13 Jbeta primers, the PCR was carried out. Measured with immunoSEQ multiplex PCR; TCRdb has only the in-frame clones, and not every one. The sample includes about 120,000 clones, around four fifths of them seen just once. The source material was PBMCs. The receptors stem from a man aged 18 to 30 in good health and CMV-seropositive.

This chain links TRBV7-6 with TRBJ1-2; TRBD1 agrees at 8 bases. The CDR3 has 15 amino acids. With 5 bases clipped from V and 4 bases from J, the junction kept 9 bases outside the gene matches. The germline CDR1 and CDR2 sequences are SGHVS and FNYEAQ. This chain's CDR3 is CASSPMTGASYGYTF. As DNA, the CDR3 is TGTGCCAGCAGCCCAATGACAGGGGCCTCCTATGGCTACACCTTC. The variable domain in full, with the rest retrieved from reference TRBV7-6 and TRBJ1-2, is GAGVSQSPRYKVTKRGQDVALRCDPISGHVSLYWYRQALGQGPEFLTYFNYEAQQDKSGLPNDRFSAERPEGSISTLTIQRTEQRDSAMYRCASSPMTGASYGYTFGSGTRLTVV.

As DNA, the CDR3 is TGCGCCAGCAGCTCGGGACAGGGTTACACCTTC. As protein: CASSSGQGYTF. The chain carries TRBV5-1 and TRBJ1-2; 9 nucleotides align to TRBD1. This CDR3 contains 11 residues. The ends lost 3 bases at V and 11 bases at J; junction bases unmatched: 2. Germline V gene data show CDR1 as SGHRS and CDR2 as YFSETQ.

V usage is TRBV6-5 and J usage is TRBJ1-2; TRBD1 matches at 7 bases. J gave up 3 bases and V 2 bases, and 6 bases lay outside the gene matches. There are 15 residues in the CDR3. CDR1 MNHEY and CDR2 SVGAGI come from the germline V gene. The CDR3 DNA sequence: TGTGCCAGCAGTTACGACAGGGCCGGGTACTATGGCTACACCTTC. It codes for CASSYDRAGYYGYTF.

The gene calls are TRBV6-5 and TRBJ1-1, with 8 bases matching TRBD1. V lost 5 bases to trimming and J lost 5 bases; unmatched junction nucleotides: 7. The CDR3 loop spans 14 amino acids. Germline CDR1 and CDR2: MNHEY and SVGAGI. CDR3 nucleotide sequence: TGTGCCAGCAGTACCGGACAGGGTTGGACTGAAGCTTTCTTT. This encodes CASSTGQGWTEAFF.

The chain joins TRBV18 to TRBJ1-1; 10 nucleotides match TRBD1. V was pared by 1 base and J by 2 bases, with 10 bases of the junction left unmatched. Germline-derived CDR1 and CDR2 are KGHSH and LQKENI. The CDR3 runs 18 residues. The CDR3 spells CASSPRIGQGVGNTEAFF. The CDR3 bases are TGTGCCAGCTCACCACGCATCGGACAGGGGGTCGGAAACACTGAAGCTTTCTTT.

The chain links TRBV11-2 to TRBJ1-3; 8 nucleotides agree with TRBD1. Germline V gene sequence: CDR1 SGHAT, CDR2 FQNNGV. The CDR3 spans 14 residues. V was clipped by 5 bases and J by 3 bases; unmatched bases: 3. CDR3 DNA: TGTGCCAGCAGCCAGGGGACAGGTGGAAACACCATATATTTT. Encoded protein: CASSQGTGGNTIYF.

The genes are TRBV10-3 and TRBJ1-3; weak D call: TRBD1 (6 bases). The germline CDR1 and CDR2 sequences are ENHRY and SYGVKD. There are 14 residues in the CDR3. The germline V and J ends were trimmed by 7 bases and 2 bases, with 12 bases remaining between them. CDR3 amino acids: CAINPQGTGNTIYF. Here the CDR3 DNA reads TGTGCCATCAACCCACAGGGAACTGGAAACACCATATATTTT.

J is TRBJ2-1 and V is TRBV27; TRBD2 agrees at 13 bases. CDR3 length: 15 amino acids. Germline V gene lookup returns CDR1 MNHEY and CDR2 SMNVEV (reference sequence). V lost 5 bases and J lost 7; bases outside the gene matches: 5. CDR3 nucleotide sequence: TGTGCCAGCAGTATACTAGCGGGGGGGGTTAATGAGCAGTTCTTC. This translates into CASSILAGGVNEQFF.

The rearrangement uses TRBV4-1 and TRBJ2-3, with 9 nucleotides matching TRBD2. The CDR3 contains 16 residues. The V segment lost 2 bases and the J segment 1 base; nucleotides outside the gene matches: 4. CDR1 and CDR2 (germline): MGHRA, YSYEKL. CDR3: CASSQSRLAGTDTQYF. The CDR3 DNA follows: TGCGCCAGCAGCCAATCTCGACTAGCGGGCACAGATACGCAGTATTTT.

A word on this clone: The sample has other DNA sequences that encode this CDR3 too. The CDR3 nucleotides read TGTGCCAGCAGCCAATCGACGAGGACTGAAGCTTTCTTT. Residues: CASSQSTRTEAFF. The gene calls are TRBV14 and TRBJ1-1; D call uncertain. The germline gives CDR1 SGHDN, CDR2 FVKESK. The V and J ends lost 2 bases and 5 bases respectively, with 9 bases between them. The CDR3 spans 13 residues. The full variable domain, with the rest looked up from reference TRBV14 and TRBJ1-1, is EAGVTQFPSHSVIEKGQTVTLRCDPISGHDNLYWYRRVMGKEIKFLLHFVKESKQDESGMPNNRFLAERTGGTYSTLKVQPAELEDSGVYFCASSQSTRTEAFFGQGTRLTVV.

The DNA for the CDR3 is TGCGCCAGCAGCCAAGATCGTCTCCGAGATTCACCCCTCCACTTT. Amino acid sequence: CASSQDRLRDSPLHF. The V gene is TRBV4-1, the J gene TRBJ1-6; D is ambiguous. CDR1 and CDR2 (germline): MGHRA, YSYEKL. The CDR3 is 15 residues long. Trimming shortened V by 0 bases and J by 8 bases, and 11 bases separated the two germline ends.

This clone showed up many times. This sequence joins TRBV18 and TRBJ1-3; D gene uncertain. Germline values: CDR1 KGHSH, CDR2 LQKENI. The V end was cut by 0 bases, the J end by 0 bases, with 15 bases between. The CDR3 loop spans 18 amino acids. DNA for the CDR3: TGTGCCAGCTCACCACCGGTGGCCCTGAGGAGCTCTGGAAACACCATATATTTT. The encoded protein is CASSPPVALRSSGNTIYF. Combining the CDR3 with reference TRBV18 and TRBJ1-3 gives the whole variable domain NAGVMQNPRHLVRRRGQEARLRCSPMKGHSHVYWYRQLPEEGLKFMVYLQKENIIDESGMPKERFSAEFPKEGPSILRIQQVVRGDSAAYFCASSPPVALRSSGNTIYFGEGSWLTVV.

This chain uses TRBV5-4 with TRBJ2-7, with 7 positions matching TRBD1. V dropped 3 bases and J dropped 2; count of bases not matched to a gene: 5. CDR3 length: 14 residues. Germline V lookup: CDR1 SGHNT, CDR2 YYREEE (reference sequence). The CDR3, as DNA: TGTGCCAGCAGCTGGGACAGTAAGGCCTACGAGCAGTACTTC. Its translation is CASSWDSKAYEQYF.

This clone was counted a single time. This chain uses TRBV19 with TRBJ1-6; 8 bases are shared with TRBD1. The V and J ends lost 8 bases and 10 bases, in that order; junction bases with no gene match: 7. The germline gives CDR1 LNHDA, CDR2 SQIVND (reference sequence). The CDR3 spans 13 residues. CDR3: CASLGQGGSPLHF. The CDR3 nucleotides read TGTGCCAGTCTAGGACAGGGTGGATCACCCCTCCACTTT.

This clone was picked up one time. The CDR3: CASSVLADTSGNTIYF. DNA of the CDR3: TGTGCCAGCAGCGTCCTGGCGGACACCTCTGGAAACACCATATATTTT. The chain combines TRBV9 with TRBJ1-3; D possibly corresponds to TRBD1 (5 bases). This CDR3 is 16 amino acids long. The V gene lost 2 bases and the J gene lost 0 bases, with 12 bases spanning the gap. Per the germline V gene, CDR1 is SGDLS and CDR2 is YYNGEE.